This T cell receptor beta chain is from a study of T cells after yellow fever vaccination (dated by TCRdb to about 2019). Broadly, across the study: The SMART-Seq v4 Ultra Low Input RNA kit was used to prepare libraries from fractions with low cell numbers. To track T-cell clones before and after primary and booster YFV17D yellow fever vaccination, bulk TCR alpha and beta repertoires were sequenced longitudinally. Blood was drawn at multiple timepoints before and after primary and secondary immunization, with bulk PBMC replicates and cell subsets isolated. Two healthy male donors made up the cohort, one aged 18 to 29 years and the other aged 30 to 40 years.

The sample's treatment or condition label, in plain terms: live attenuated yellow fever vaccine strain. PBMCs were isolated from peripheral blood using a standard Ficoll-Paque protocol. Dynabeads CD4 and CD8 positive selection kits were used to isolate CD4 and CD8 T-cell fractions. TriZol was used to extract RNA from bulk PBMCs, CD4 and CD8 fractions, and dextramer-positive and dextramer-negative fractions. Trimming accounts for 11 bases at V and 1 base at J, while the number of junction bases matched to no gene is 4. The cysteine opens and the phenylalanine closes a CDR3 of 13 amino acids. The DNA shown is the 39-base CDR3, in frame from base 1. General study outcomes and caveats: Most clones expanded after primary vaccination (almost 97% of CD4 and approximately 86% of CD8) were re-detected after the booster, suggesting that broad memory maintenance occurred. Computational filtering was needed because FACS-sorted repertoires could contain abundant contaminating clonotypes from the bulk population. A small share of clonotypes occurred in both CD4 and CD8 compartments, likely arising from convergent recombination. Compared with the primary T-cell response, the secondary T-cell response was weaker but faster, peaking on day 5 rather than day 15. Because the study included only two donors, the extent to which the findings can be generalized is limited.

TCR cDNA was synthesized by 5'RACE template switching, through which a universal primer site and unique molecular identifiers were introduced. Priming for cDNA synthesis came from both the TCR alpha and TCR beta constant segments. Library amplification involved two PCR steps, and the second step added sample barcodes and sequencing adapters. Sequencing of the libraries was done on either Illumina HiSeq 2500 (2x100 bp) or NovaSeq (2x150 bp). Turning to the authors' computational methods: Demultiplexing of reads and collapsing into UMI consensus sequences were performed with MIGEC, and V(D)J alignment was carried out with MiXCR. Clonotypes responding to the vaccine were identified with edgeR on replicate PBMC samples, with the criteria of FDR below 0.01 and a log2 fold change above 5 up to day 15. Each bulk clonotype received a CD4 or CD8 identity based on whether the sequenced CD4 or CD8 repertoire contained that clonotype at higher abundance. Starting from the raw public reads, TCRdb applied fastp trimming at Q25, assembled clones with MiXCR and retained in-frame beta chains. Every distinct CDR3 protein forms one entry, paired with its most common genes and DNA. Here the V and J calls rest on TCRdb's processing, not on the authors' analysis. This sample is represented by 200,000 to 300,000 distinct CDR3 sequences; approximately 6.8% of them were singletons. The ten biggest clones cover roughly 1% of the sample.

On this clonotype: This receptor's antigen is unknown. The record has no base qualities; no much larger clone is one base away.

This TCR was recovered from a man aged 30 to 45 who received the YFV17D yellow fever vaccine. The rearrangement joined TRBV12-3 or TRBV12-4 to TRBJ2-2; 7 nucleotides in the junction match TRBD1. Sequences were derived from CD4+ T cells sorted from PBMCs, sampled on the day of the yellow fever booster vaccination. The bases read TGTGCCTATAGACAGGGGAACACCGGGGAGCTGTTTTTT. It specifies CAYRQGNTGELFF.